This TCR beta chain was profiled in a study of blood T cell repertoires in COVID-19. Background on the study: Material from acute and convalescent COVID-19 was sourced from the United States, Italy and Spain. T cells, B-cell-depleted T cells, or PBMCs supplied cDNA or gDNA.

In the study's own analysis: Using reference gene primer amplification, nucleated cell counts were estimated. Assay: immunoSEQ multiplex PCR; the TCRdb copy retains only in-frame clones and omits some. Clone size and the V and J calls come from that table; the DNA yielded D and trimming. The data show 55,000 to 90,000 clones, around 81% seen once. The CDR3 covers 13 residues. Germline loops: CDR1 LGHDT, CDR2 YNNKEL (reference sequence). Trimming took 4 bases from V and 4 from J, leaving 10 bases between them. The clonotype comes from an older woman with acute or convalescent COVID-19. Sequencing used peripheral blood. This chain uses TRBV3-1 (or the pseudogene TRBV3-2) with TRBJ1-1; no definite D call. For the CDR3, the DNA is TGTGCCAGCAGCCCCGACTCTGTCACTGAAGCTTTCTTT. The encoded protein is CASSPDSVTEAFF.